The clone carrying this T cell receptor (beta chain) was detected a few times. Its antigen remains unknown. TCRdb re-derived calls from the 5' RACE reads in MiXCR, one entry per CDR3 protein. The top ten clones hold around 13% of a sample with approximately 490,000 distinct CDR3 sequences, roughly 21% of them seen once. The data belong to a study of T-cell memory formation after mild COVID-19. About the research overall: Clustering of TCRs was largely donor specific. Study-wide results and caveats: Some SARS-CoV-2-responding clones were already detected in memory before infection. Clones from the second wave (peaking day 37) had unconfirmed SARS-CoV-2 specificity. Contracting CD4+ clones lay largely in CM and EM, with CD8+ ones residing in EMRA.

Trimming pared 5 bases from V and 2 bases from J, leaving 15 bases between. CDR3 length: 15 residues. Germline-derived CDR1 and CDR2 are MNHEY and SVGAGI. The source is an adult woman who had mild COVID-19 (a few samples of this study predate the infection). Cell type and time point are not known. The chain recombines TRBV6-5 with TRBJ1-1; a possible D gene is TRBD1 (6 bases). Specimen: PBMCs or a T cell subset sorted from them (not recorded which). CDR3 DNA: TGTGCCAGCAGTCAATCCGGGACACTAAACACTGAAGCTTTCTTT. Translating gives CASSQSGTLNTEAFF.